This T cell receptor beta chain stems from a study of CD8 T cells in Susac syndrome. The wider study: There were Susac syndrome patients who were therapy-naive at blood draw, others on corticosteroids, and others on intravenous immunoglobulin alone.

Study outcomes and limitations: The CD4+ T cell repertoires in Susac syndrome were not clonally expanded.

It was with random hexamers that roughly 0.5 to 1 ug RNA was reverse transcribed. TCRdb called the immunoSEQ multiplex PCR reads again in MiXCR, with one record for every CDR3 protein. In the table there are some 150,000 distinct CDR3 sequences, under 97% of which are singletons. About this clonotype itself: The antigen is undetermined.

V dropped 3 bases and J dropped 7 bases, with 9 bases sitting between them. Germline V gene lookup returns CDR1 SGHNT and CDR2 YYREEE (reference sequence). CDR3 size: 12 residues. The J gene is TRBJ2-3, the V gene TRBV5-4; weak D call: TRBD2 (5 bases). Material for sequencing was CD4+ T cells from PBMCs. This TCR was sampled from a human donor with Susac syndrome. The CDR3 loop reads CASSSIANTQYF. The CDR3 nucleotides are TGTGCCAGCAGCTCGATAGCGAATACGCAGTATTTT.